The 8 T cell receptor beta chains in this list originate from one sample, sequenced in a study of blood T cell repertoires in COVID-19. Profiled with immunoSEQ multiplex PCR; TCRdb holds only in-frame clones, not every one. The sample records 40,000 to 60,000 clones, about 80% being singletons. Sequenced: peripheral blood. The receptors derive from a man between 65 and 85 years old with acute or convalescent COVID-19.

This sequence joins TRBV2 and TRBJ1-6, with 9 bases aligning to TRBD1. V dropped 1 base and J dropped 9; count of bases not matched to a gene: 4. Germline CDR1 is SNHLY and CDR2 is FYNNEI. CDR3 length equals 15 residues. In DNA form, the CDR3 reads TGTGCCAGCAGTGAAGGACAGGGGGGTGGTTCACCCCTCCACTTT. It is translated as CASSEGQGGGSPLHF.

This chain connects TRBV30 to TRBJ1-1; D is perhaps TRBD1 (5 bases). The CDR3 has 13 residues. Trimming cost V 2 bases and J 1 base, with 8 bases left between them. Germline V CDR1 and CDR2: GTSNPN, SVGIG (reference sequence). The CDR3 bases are TGTGCCTGGAGTCGCGGGGGGAACACTGAAGCTTTCTTT. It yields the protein CAWSRGGNTEAFF.

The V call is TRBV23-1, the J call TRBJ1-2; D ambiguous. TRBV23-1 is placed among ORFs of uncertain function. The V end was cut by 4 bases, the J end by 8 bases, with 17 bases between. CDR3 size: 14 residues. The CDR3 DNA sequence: TGCGCCAGCAGTCCTAAGTCCCCCGCCCAAGGCTACACCTTC. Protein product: CASSPKSPAQGYTF.

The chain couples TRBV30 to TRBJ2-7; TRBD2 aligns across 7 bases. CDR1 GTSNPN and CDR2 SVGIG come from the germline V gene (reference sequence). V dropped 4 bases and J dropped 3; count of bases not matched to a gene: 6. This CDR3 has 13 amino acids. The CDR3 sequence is CAWTSTGGYEQYF. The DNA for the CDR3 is TGTGCCTGGACCAGCACGGGGGGCTACGAGCAGTACTTC. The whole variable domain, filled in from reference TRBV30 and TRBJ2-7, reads SQTIHQWPATLVQPVGSPLSLECTVEGTSNPNLYWYRQAAGRGLQLLFYSVGIGQISSEVPQNLSASRPQDRQFILSSKKLLLSDSGFYLCAWTSTGGYEQYFGPGTRLTVT.

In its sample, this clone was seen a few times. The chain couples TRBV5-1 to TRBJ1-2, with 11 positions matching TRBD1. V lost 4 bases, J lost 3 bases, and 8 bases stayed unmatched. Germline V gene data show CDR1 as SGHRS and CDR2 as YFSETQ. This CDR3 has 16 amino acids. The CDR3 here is CASSTTGQGVDYGYTF. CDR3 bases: TGCGCCAGCAGCACAACGGGACAGGGGGTGGACTATGGCTACACCTTC.

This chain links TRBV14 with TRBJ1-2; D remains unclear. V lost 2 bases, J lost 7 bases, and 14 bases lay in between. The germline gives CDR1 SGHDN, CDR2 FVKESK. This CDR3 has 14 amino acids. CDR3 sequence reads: CASSQNTRSFGYTF. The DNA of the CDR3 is TGTGCCAGCAGCCAAAATACCAGATCTTTTGGCTACACCTTC.

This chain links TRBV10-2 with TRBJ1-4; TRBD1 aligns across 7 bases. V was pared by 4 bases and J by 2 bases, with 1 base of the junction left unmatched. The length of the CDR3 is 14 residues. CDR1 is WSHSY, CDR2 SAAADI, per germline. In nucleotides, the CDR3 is TGCGCCAGCAGTGGAGGGGGCACTAATGAAAAACTGTTTTTT. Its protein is CASSGGGTNEKLFF.

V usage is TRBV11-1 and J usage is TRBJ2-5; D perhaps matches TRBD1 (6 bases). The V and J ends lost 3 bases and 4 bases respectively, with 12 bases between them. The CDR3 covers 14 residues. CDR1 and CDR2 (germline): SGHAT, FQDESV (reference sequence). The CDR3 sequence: CASSLDSRLETQYF. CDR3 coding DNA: TGTGCCAGCAGCTTGGACAGCCGTTTAGAGACCCAGTACTTC.